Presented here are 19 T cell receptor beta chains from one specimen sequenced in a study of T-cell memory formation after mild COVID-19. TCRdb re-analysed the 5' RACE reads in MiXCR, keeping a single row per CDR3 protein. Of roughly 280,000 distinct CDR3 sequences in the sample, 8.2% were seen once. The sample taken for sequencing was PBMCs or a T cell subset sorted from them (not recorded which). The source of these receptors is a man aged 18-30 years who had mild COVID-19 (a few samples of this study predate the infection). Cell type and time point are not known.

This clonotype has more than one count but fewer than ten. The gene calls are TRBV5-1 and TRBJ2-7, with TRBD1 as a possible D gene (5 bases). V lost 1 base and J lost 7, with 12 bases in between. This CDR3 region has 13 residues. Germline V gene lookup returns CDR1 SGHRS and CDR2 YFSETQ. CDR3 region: CASSLRQPSEQYF. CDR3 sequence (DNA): TGCGCCAGCAGCTTGAGACAGCCGTCGGAGCAGTACTTC.

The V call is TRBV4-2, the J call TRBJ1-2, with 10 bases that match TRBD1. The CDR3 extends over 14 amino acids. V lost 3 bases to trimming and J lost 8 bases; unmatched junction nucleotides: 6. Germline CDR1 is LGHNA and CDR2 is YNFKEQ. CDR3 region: CASSQGGQGIGYTF. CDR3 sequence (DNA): TGTGCCAGCAGCCAGGGGGGACAGGGGATCGGCTACACCTTC.

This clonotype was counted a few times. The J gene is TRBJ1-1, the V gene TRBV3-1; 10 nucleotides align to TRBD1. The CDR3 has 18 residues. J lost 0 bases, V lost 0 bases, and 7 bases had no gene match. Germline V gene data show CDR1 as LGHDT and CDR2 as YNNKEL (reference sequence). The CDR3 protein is CASSQEGQGGVMNTEAFF. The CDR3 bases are TGTGCCAGCAGCCAAGAAGGACAGGGGGGGGTCATGAACACTGAAGCTTTCTTT.

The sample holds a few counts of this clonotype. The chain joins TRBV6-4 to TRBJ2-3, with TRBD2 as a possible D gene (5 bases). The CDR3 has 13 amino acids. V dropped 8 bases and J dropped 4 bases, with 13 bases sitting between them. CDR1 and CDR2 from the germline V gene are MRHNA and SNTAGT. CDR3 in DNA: TGTGCCAGCCGTGCTGAGGGCGCAGATACGCAGTATTTT. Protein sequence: CASRAEGADTQYF.

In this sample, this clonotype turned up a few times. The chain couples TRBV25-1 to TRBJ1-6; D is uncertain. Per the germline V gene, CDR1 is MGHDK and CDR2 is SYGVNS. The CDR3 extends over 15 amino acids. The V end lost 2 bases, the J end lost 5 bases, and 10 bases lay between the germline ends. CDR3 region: CASSEVAANNSPLHF. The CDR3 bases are TGTGCCAGCAGTGAAGTGGCGGCCAATAATTCACCCCTCCACTTT.

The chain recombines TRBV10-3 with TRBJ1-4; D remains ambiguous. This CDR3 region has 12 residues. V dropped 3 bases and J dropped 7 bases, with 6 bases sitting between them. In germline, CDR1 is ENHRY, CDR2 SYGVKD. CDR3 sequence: CAISDSREKLFF. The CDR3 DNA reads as TGTGCCATCAGTGACTCCCGTGAAAAACTGTTTTTT.

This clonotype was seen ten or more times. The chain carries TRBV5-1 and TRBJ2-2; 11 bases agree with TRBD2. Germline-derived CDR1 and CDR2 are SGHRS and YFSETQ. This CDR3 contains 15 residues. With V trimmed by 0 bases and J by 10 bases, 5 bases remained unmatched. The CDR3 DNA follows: TGCGCCAGCAGCTTGGGACTAGCGGGGTACATGGAGCTGTTTTTT. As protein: CASSLGLAGYMELFF.

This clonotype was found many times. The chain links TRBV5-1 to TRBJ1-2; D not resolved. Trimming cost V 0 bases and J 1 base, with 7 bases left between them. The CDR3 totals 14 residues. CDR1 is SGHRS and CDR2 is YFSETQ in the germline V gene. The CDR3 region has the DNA TGCGCCAGCAGCTTGGGCCCGGATAACTATGGCTACACCTTC. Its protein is CASSLGPDNYGYTF.

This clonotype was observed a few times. The CDR3 reads CSASGTGTDTQYF. The CDR3 DNA is TGCAGTGCTAGTGGGACGGGCACAGATACGCAGTATTTT. The chain combines TRBV20-1 with TRBJ2-3; D assignment may be TRBD1 or TRBD2 (5 bases each). Germline V gives CDR1 DFQATT, CDR2 SNEGSKA (reference sequence). The CDR3 is 13 amino acids. V gave up 3 bases and J gave up 1 base, with 8 bases separating them.

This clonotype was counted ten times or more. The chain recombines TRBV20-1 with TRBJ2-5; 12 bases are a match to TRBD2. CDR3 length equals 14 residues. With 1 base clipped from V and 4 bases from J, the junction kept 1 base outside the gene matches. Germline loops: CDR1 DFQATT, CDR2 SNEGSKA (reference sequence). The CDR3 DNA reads TGCAGTGCTAGAGGACTAGCGGGGGTAGAGACCCAGTACTTC. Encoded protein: CSARGLAGVETQYF.

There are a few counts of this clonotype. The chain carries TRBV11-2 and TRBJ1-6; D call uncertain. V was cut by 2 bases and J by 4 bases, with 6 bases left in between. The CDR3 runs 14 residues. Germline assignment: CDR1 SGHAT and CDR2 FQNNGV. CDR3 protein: CASSLPVYNSPLHF. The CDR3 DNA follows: TGTGCCAGCAGCTTACCAGTTTATAATTCACCCCTCCACTTT.

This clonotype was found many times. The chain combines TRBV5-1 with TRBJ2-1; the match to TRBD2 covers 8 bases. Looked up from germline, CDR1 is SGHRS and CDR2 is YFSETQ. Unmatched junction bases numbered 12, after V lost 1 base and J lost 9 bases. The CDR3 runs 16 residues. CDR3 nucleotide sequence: TGCGCCAGCAGCTTGAGGTCGGGGGGGGCCGTTGGTGAGCAGTTCTTC. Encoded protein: CASSLRSGGAVGEQFF. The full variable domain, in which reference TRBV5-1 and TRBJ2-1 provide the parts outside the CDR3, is KAGVTQTPRYLIKTRGQQVTLSCSPISGHRSVSWYQQTPGQGLQFLFEYFSETQRNKGNFPGRFSGRQFSNSRSEMNVSTLELGDSALYLCASSLRSGGAVGEQFFGPGTRLTVL.

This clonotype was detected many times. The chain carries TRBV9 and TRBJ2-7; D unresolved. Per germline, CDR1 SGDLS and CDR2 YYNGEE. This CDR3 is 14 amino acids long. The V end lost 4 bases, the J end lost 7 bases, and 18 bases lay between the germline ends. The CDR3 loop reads CASSLVGRMREQYV. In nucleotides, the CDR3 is TGTGCCAGCAGCCTAGTTGGCAGGATGAGGGAGCAGTACGTC.

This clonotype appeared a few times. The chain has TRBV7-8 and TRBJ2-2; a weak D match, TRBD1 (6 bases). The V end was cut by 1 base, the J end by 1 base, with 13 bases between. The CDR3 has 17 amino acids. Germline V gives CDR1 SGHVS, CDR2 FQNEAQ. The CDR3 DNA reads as TGTGCCAGCAGCTTAGGTCCAGGGGTTATGAACACCGGGGAGCTGTTTTTT. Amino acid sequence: CASSLGPGVMNTGELFF.

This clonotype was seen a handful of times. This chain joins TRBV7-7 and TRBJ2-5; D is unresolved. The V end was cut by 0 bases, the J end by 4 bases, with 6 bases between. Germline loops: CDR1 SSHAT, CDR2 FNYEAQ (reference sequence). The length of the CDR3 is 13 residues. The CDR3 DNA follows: TGTGCCAGCAGCTTAGCGTGGGTAGAGACCCAGTACTTC. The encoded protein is CASSLAWVETQYF.

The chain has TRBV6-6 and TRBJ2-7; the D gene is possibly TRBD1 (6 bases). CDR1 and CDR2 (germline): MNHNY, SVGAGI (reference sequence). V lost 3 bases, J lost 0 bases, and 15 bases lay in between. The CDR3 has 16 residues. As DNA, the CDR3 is TGTGCCAGCAGTTATTTTCACAGGGCCAGCTCCTACGAGCAGTACTTC. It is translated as CASSYFHRASSYEQYF.

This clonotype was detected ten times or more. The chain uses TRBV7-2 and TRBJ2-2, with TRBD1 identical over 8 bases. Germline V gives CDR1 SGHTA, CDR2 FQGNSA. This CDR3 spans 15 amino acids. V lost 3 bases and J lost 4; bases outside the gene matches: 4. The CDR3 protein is CASSFTGGGTGELFF. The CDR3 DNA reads TGTGCCAGCAGCTTTACAGGGGGAGGCACCGGGGAGCTGTTTTTT.

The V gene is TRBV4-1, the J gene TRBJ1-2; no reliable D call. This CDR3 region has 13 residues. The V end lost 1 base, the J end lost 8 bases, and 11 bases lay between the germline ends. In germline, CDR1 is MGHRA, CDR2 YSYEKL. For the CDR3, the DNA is TGCGCCAGCAGCCAAGTTGATGGAGAAGGCTACACCTTC. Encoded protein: CASSQVDGEGYTF.

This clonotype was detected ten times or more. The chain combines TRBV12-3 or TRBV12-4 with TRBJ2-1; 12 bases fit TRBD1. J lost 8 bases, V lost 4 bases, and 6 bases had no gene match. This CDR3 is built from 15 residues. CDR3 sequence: CASSSGTGGFHEQFF. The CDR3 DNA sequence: TGTGCCAGCAGTTCCGGGACAGGGGGCTTCCATGAGCAGTTCTTC.